The next 7 T cell receptor beta chains were all read from a single sample in a study of cytomegalovirus exposure and HLA in healthy donors. Primers for the PCR totalled 60 Vbeta and 13 Jbeta. TCRdb's copy holds only in-frame clones and misses some; the assay was immunoSEQ multiplex PCR. Seen here are 160,000 or so clones, around 88% observed once, and the top ten hold about 0.85%. The source material was PBMCs. The receptor source for this set is a woman under 40 in good health and CMV-seronegative.

The rearrangement uses TRBV5-4 and TRBJ2-5, with D maybe TRBD1 (6 bases). Germline CDR1 SGHNT, CDR2 YYREEE (reference sequence). Trimming stripped 4 bases from V and 5 bases from J, with 18 bases between. The CDR3 is made up of 15 amino acids. This CDR3 reads CASSPRQGREETQYF. In DNA form, the CDR3 reads TGTGCCAGCAGCCCCCGGCAGGGGCGTGAGGAGACCCAGTACTTC.

The chain carries TRBV7-2 and TRBJ2-1; possible D gene TRBD2, 6 bases. The germline gives CDR1 SGHTA, CDR2 FQGNSA. Between the trimmed V and J ends, which lost 0 bases and 12 bases, there was a span of 18 bases. The CDR3 length is 15 residues. The CDR3 protein is CASSLAGKTREWQFF. CDR3 DNA sequence: TGTGCCAGCAGCTTAGCGGGAAAGACTAGGGAGTGGCAGTTCTTC.

The V and J genes are TRBV5-1 and TRBJ2-1, with 7 bases identical to TRBD1. The CDR3 is made up of 16 amino acids. J gave up 0 bases and V 7 bases, and 10 bases lay outside the gene matches. Germline CDR1 and CDR2: SGHRS and YFSETQ. In DNA, the CDR3 is TGCGCCAGCGAACGAGGGGGCAGAAGCTCCTACAATGAGCAGTTCTTC. It translates to CASERGGRSSYNEQFF.

The table lists this clone with a count of one. The rearrangement joins TRBV6-1 to TRBJ2-5, with a tentative D call TRBD2 (7 bases). The CDR3 is 15 residues long. From germline, CDR1 is MNHNS and CDR2 SASEGT. Trimming cost V 6 bases and J 5 bases, with 19 bases left between them. CDR3 DNA sequence: TGTGCCAGCAGCGCACCAGACGGGGGGCGGGAGACCCAGTACTTC. This codes for CASSAPDGGRETQYF.

The rearrangement uses TRBV27 and TRBJ2-1, with D perhaps TRBD2 (7 bases). The germline V and J ends were trimmed by 1 base and 9 bases, with 16 bases remaining between them. CDR1 is MNHEY and CDR2 is SMNVEV in the germline V gene (reference sequence). This CDR3 comprises 15 residues. The CDR3 sequence: CASSLFGEGVLEQFF. The CDR3 bases are TGTGCCAGCAGTTTATTCGGGGAGGGGGTACTTGAGCAGTTCTTC.

CDR3 region: CASSSGQGATYEQYF. Written as DNA, the CDR3 is TGTGCCAGCAGCTCTGGACAGGGGGCCACCTACGAGCAGTACTTC. This chain links TRBV7-9 with TRBJ2-7; 11 bases map to TRBD1. The V gene's germline CDR1 is SEHNR and CDR2 FQNEAQ (reference sequence). This CDR3 has 15 residues. Losses at the gene ends were 4 bases for V and 2 bases for J; bases not matched to a gene: 4.

The gene calls are TRBV7-2 and TRBJ2-7; 9 bases match TRBD1. CDR1 and CDR2 from the germline V gene are SGHTA and FQGNSA. This CDR3 region has 16 residues. V dropped 2 bases and J dropped 3; count of bases not matched to a gene: 8. CDR3: CASSLHLSGQGYEQYF. Here the CDR3 DNA reads TGTGCCAGCAGCTTACACCTATCGGGACAGGGCTACGAGCAGTACTTC.